A single sample gave rise to the 13 T cell receptor beta chains below, sequenced in a study of tumor-infiltrating lymphocytes in primary liver carcinoma. Making TCR beta cDNA involved 400 to 600 ng total RNA and a constant-region primer. Libraries covering TCR beta were generated through three nested multiplex PCR rounds (using a slightly modified ARM-PCR). The opening two PCR rounds, around 9 cycles each, paired TRBV1-TRBV30 forward primers with a C-beta reverse primer. MiXCR, run by TCRdb on the multiplex PCR reads, gives a single entry per CDR3 protein. This table holds roughly 78,000 distinct CDR3 sequences, 60% to 80% found once. From about 19-30 mg of unsorted bulk tissue, DNA and RNA were co-extracted together. Sequenced input: liver tumor tissue from sampling region 4. Subset given: tumor region T4, right-lateral pole. The receptors were sampled from a woman in her sixties or seventies with primary liver carcinoma and hepatitis B virus infection.

V is TRBV6-6 and J is TRBJ2-2; possibly TRBD1 for D (5 bases). CDR3 length: 15 residues. The germline V and J ends were trimmed by 2 bases and 8 bases, with 15 bases remaining between them. From germline, CDR1 is MNHNY and CDR2 SVGAGI (reference sequence). The CDR3 nucleotides read TGTGCCAGCAGTTACGGGGTAGGGGTCGCAGGGGAGCTGTTTTTT. This encodes CASSYGVGVAGELFF.

The chain combines TRBV20-1 with TRBJ2-1, with D possibly being TRBD2 (6 bases). CDR1 DFQATT and CDR2 SNEGSKA come from the germline V gene (reference sequence). Trimming cost V 3 bases and J 7 bases, with 16 bases left between them. The CDR3 is 14 residues long. CDR3 sequence reads: CSASVDYPGNEQFF. CDR3 coding DNA: TGCAGTGCTAGTGTGGACTACCCGGGGAATGAGCAGTTCTTC.

For this clonotype: Given the absence of the conserved phenylalanine or tryptophan at the CDR3 end, a read error is likely. The DNA is omitted, as the CDR3 cannot be located on it reliably, and the CDR3 follows TCRdb's listing. The chain recombines TRBV11-2 with TRBJ2-1; the tabulated D call, TRBD2, remains unverified against the DNA. The germline V gene has CDR1 SGHAT and CDR2 FQNNGV. With termini counted, the CDR3 has 14 amino acids. CDR3 amino acids: CASKLLADYNEQSL.

This clonotype was found a few times. One base away lies a much larger clone, so this may be a sequencing read error. Because the CDR3 is missing its conserved closing phenylalanine or tryptophan, this is likely a read error. The V gene is TRBV6-1, the J gene TRBJ2-7, with D maybe TRBD2 (5 bases). Germline V gene sequence: CDR1 MNHNS, CDR2 SASEGT. The CDR3 has 12 residues. Trimming removed 3 bases from V and 5 bases from J, with 8 bases in between. The CDR3 sequence: CASSESGDEQYS. CDR3 bases: TGTGCCAGCAGTGAGAGCGGCGACGAGCAGTACTCC.

This clonotype showed up many times. The chain links TRBV7-9 to TRBJ2-1; 12 bases map to TRBD2. This CDR3 comprises 18 residues. V dropped 4 bases and J dropped 3; count of bases not matched to a gene: 10. In germline, CDR1 is SEHNR, CDR2 FQNEAQ (reference sequence). The CDR3 bases are TGTGCCAGCAGCTCCGCATTCGGACTAGCGGGATTCTACAATGAGCAGTTCTTC. Protein: CASSSAFGLAGFYNEQFF.

This clonotype appeared a few times. A much more abundant neighbour one base away suggests this may be a read error. The J gene is TRBJ2-3, the V gene TRBV12-5; TRBD1 matches at 8 bases. Germline CDR1 is LGHNT and CDR2 is FRNRAP. The CDR3 spans 14 residues. CDR3 loop: CTSLQGENTDTQYF. CDR3 bases: TGTACTAGCCTACAGGGGGAAAATACCGATACGCAGTATTTT.

This clonotype was recorded at least ten times. The chain uses TRBV12-3 or TRBV12-4 and TRBJ2-7, with D possibly being TRBD2 (5 bases). Trimming left V 6 bases short and J 7 bases short, with 13 bases between. The CDR3 totals 12 residues. Here the CDR3 reads CASSPDSWEQYF. CDR3 DNA sequence: TGTGCCAGCAGCCCGGACTCATGGGAGCAGTACTTC.

About this clonotype itself: A much larger clone differs from this one at a single base, so this may be a read error. The chain has TRBV28 and TRBJ1-1; D is undetermined. Trimming shortened V by 8 bases and J by 4 bases, and 11 bases separated the two germline ends. The CDR3 loop spans 12 amino acids. Germline loops: CDR1 MDHEN, CDR2 SYDVKM. The CDR3 loop is CASHPKVTEAFF. The CDR3 nucleotides are TGTGCCAGCCATCCTAAAGTCACTGAAGCTTTCTTT. Looking up the rest from reference TRBV28 and TRBJ1-1 gives the full variable domain: DVKVTQSSRYLVKRTGEKVFLECVQDMDHENMFWYRQDPGLGLRLIYFSYDVKMKEKGDIPEGYSVSREKKERFSLILESASTNQTSMYLCASHPKVTEAFFGQGTRLTVV.

Points on this clonotype: At one end the junction does not follow the germline gene, possibly because of a read error. This chain links TRBV11-3 with TRBJ2-1; TRBD2 might be the D (7 bases). The CDR3 totals 17 residues. Germline V gene lookup returns CDR1 SGHNT and CDR2 YENEEA. The CDR3 loop reads CASSSRGAWTMGNKQFF. In DNA, the CDR3 is TGTGCCAGCAGCTCCCGGGGGGCGTGGACCATGGGCAATAAGCAATTCTTC.

Points on this clonotype: A junction boundary mismatches the germline segment, possibly from a read error. The chain couples TRBV29-1 to TRBJ2-3, with D possibly called TRBD1 or TRBD2 (5 bases each). Germline V gene lookup returns CDR1 SQVTM and CDR2 ANQGSEA. There are 10 residues in the CDR3. CDR3 coding DNA: TGTAGCGTTGGTAGGGGTGCGCAGTATTTT. Protein product: CSVGRGAQYF.

This chain joins TRBV11-2 and TRBJ2-3; D is unclear. The CDR3 spans 14 residues. The germline V and J ends were trimmed by 1 base and 2 bases, with 7 bases remaining between them. Germline values: CDR1 SGHAT, CDR2 FQNNGV. Here the CDR3 reads CASSLVRFTDTQYF. The DNA of the CDR3 is TGTGCCAGCAGCTTAGTTAGGTTCACAGATACGCAGTATTTT.

About this clonotype itself: A read error may account for a junction end that differs from germline. The chain recombines TRBV6-1 with TRBJ2-7, with D tentatively TRBD1 or TRBD2 (5 bases each). Germline CDR1 is MNHNS and CDR2 is SASEGT. The CDR3 is 14 residues long. CDR3 sequence reads: CASSEASEGYEHYF. CDR3 DNA: TGTGCTAGCAGTGAAGCTTCCGAGGGGTACGAGCATTACTTC.

Comments on this clonotype: This may stem from a read error, because a much larger clone lies one nucleotide away. The DNA is omitted, as the CDR3 cannot be located on it reliably, and the CDR3 follows TCRdb's listing. The chain recombines TRBV28 with TRBJ1-2; the listed D gene, TRBD1, was not tested against the DNA. The CDR3 comprises 12 residues, both ends counted. Germline lookup yields CDR1 MDHEN and CDR2 SYDVKM. The CDR3 loop is CATWGINYGCTF.